This entry lists 12 T cell receptor beta chains sequenced from one sample in a study of blood T cell repertoires in COVID-19 (dated by TCRdb to the early 2020s). Receptors were amplified or captured by the immunoSEQ multiplex PCR assay. Held by TCRdb, this immuneACCESS table contains in-frame sequences only and omits some clones. Under half of the omission traces to an unresolved V gene where checked; the cause of the rest is unknown. The sample table lists 55,000 to 70,000 clones, about nine tenths of them with a count of one. Jointly, the top ten make up roughly 23% of the sample. Specimen: peripheral blood. The receptors derive from a woman aged 45-60 years with active or convalescent COVID-19.

V is TRBV7-8 and J is TRBJ2-1, with 14 bases aligning to TRBD2. Looked up from germline, CDR1 is SGHVS and CDR2 is FQNEAQ. Trimming at V came to 7 bases and at J to 14 bases, leaving 7 bases not matched to a gene. The CDR3 length is 13 residues. CDR3 bases: TGTGCCAGCACCCTGGGGACTAGCGGGAGCAAGTTCTTC. Its protein is CASTLGTSGSKFF.

V is TRBV5-1 and J is TRBJ2-7; 8 nucleotides agree with TRBD1. V was pared by 3 bases and J by 0 bases, with 2 bases of the junction left unmatched. The CDR3 consists of 14 residues. CDR1 SGHRS and CDR2 YFSETQ come from the germline V gene. CDR3 sequence: CASSYTGGSYEQYF. Here the CDR3 DNA reads TGCGCCAGCAGCTACACAGGGGGCTCCTACGAGCAGTACTTC.

The chain employs TRBV20-1 and TRBJ2-3; 13 positions agree with TRBD2. Germline assignment: CDR1 DFQATT and CDR2 SNEGSKA (reference sequence). V dropped 3 bases and J dropped 0; count of bases not matched to a gene: 12. This CDR3 is built from 19 residues. The CDR3 region is CSASSLLAGGVFSTDTQYF. The CDR3 DNA reads as TGCAGTGCTAGTTCTCTACTAGCGGGAGGGGTGTTTAGCACAGATACGCAGTATTTT.

The rearrangement uses TRBV14 and TRBJ2-5; 9 bases match TRBD2. The trim removed 0 bases at V and 2 bases at J, leaving 10 bases unmatched. The CDR3 covers 18 residues. Germline CDR1 SGHDN, CDR2 FVKESK. CDR3: CASSQDWVLAGSQETQYF. The CDR3 DNA is TGTGCCAGCAGCCAAGATTGGGTACTAGCGGGCTCGCAAGAGACCCAGTACTTC.

This chain joins TRBV11-2 and TRBJ2-7, with unresolved D. Looked up from germline, CDR1 is SGHAT and CDR2 is FQNNGV. The V and J ends lost 4 bases and 1 base respectively, with 2 bases between them. The CDR3 consists of 11 residues. The CDR3 DNA is TGTGCCAGCAGCTCTTCCTACGAGCAGTACTTC. Protein sequence: CASSSSYEQYF.

The chain couples TRBV6-4 to TRBJ2-1; D remains ambiguous. V was shortened by 5 bases and J by 1 base, with 12 bases between the two germline ends. Germline V gene sequence: CDR1 MRHNA, CDR2 SNTAGT. This CDR3 region has 15 residues. CDR3 coding DNA: TGTGCCAGCAGTCTAACCCCCCGTTCCTACAATGAGCAGTTCTTC. Its protein is CASSLTPRSYNEQFF.

The sample holds a few counts of this clone. This sequence joins TRBV5-8 and TRBJ2-3; no firm D call. V was cut by 4 bases and J by 5 bases, with 8 bases left in between. Germline CDR1 is SGHTS and CDR2 is YDEGEE. The CDR3 spans 12 residues. The CDR3, as DNA: TGTGCCAGCAGCCTAAGTGGAGATACGCAGTATTTT. This gives the protein CASSLSGDTQYF.

This chain links TRBV19 with TRBJ1-3, with 7 positions matching TRBD1. The CDR3 contains 16 residues. V lost 3 bases and J lost 2; bases outside the gene matches: 7. Germline loops: CDR1 LNHDA, CDR2 SQIVND (reference sequence). This CDR3 is CASSIITGVTGNTIYF. CDR3 DNA sequence: TGTGCCAGTAGTATCATAACAGGGGTCACTGGAAACACCATATATTTT.

The gene calls are TRBV5-3 and TRBJ2-7; 7 bases are shared with TRBD1. TRBV5-3 is treated as an ORF (open reading frame) with a function not yet certain. The CDR3 length is 15 residues. The V and J ends lost 2 bases and 2 bases, in that order; junction bases with no gene match: 7. Here the CDR3 reads CARSLVGTATYEQYF. The CDR3 nucleotides read TGTGCCAGAAGCTTAGTTGGGACAGCAACCTACGAGCAGTACTTC.

The V call is TRBV5-6, the J call TRBJ2-7; TRBD2 is a possible D gene (6 bases). Trimming removed 6 bases at V and 5 bases at J, with 21 bases between. Germline-derived CDR1 and CDR2 are SGHDT and YYEEEE. The length of the CDR3 is 15 residues. The CDR3 here is CASNTARGTGDEQYF. In DNA form, the CDR3 reads TGTGCCAGCAACACGGCCAGAGGGACTGGAGACGAGCAGTACTTC.

The rearrangement links TRBV6-5 to TRBJ2-7; possible D gene TRBD2, 6 bases. Between the trimmed V and J ends, which lost 4 bases and 5 bases, there was a span of 15 bases. The CDR3 length is 14 residues. Per germline, CDR1 MNHEY and CDR2 SVGAGI. CDR3 amino acids: CASSLLSGSNEQYF. CDR3 in DNA: TGTGCCAGCAGTTTGTTATCCGGGAGCAACGAGCAGTACTTC.

This clone turned up a few times. The chain combines TRBV3-1 (or the pseudogene TRBV3-2) with TRBJ2-2, with D tentatively TRBD2 (6 bases). Germline lookup yields CDR1 LGHDT and CDR2 YNNKEL (reference sequence). The V end lost 5 bases, the J end lost 1 base, and 8 bases lay between the germline ends. The CDR3 runs to 14 residues. The CDR3 loop is CASSSSVNTGELFF. In DNA form, the CDR3 reads TGTGCCAGCAGCTCTAGCGTGAACACCGGGGAGCTGTTTTTT.